The 12 T cell receptor beta chains in this list originate from one sample, sequenced in a study of shared clonotypes between healthy human individuals (dated by TCRdb to 2020 to 2022). The method behind the library was the immunoSEQ multiplex PCR assay. This immuneACCESS table, as held by TCRdb, lists in-frame sequences with V and J called but not all clones. Of the missing ones, under half trace to an unresolved V gene in checked studies; the others have no known cause. Across this sample there are some 2,400,000 clones, with around 95% seen only once. 0.1% to 0.15% of the sample lies in the top ten. Source material: naive CD4+ T cells sorted from blood. The intended sense of this specimen's cell subset or site label: CD45RA+ positively selected. The receptors derive from a man in his late teens or twenties in good health.

A note on this clone: The same CDR3 can be traced to other DNA sequences in this sample. CDR3 loop: CAISEGGSPLHF. The CDR3 coding sequence is TGTGCCATCAGTGAGGGGGGTTCACCCCTCCACTTT. This sequence joins TRBV10-3 and TRBJ1-6; a possible D gene is TRBD1 (5 bases). This CDR3 contains 12 residues. Germline-derived CDR1 and CDR2 are ENHRY and SYGVKD. V was shortened by 2 bases and J by 9 bases, with 5 bases between the two germline ends.

V gene TRBV30 combines with J gene TRBJ2-5, with D possibly matching TRBD2 (6 bases). CDR1 is GTSNPN, CDR2 SVGIG, per germline (reference sequence). V was trimmed by 2 bases and J by 0 bases, leaving 7 bases between them. The CDR3 runs to 13 residues. DNA for the CDR3: TGTGCCTGGAGTCGGGGGTACCAAGAGACCCAGTACTTC. Translation gives CAWSRGYQETQYF.

The rearrangement joins TRBV30 to TRBJ2-7; possible D gene TRBD1, 6 bases. From germline, CDR1 is GTSNPN and CDR2 SVGIG (reference sequence). The CDR3 is 17 residues long. The V end lost 2 bases, the J end lost 5 bases, and 25 bases lay between the germline ends. The CDR3 coding sequence is TGTGCCTGGAGTAACCCAGGGGCGACGAAGGGATTCCACGAGCAGTACTTC. Translating gives CAWSNPGATKGFHEQYF.

The rearrangement joins TRBV6-5 to TRBJ2-7; 7 bases are a match to TRBD1. The CDR3 loop spans 15 amino acids. Germline CDR1 and CDR2: MNHEY and SVGAGI. The ends lost 4 bases at V and 0 bases at J; junction bases unmatched: 6. CDR3 DNA sequence: TGTGCCAGCAGTTCCCGGGACAGAGCCTCCTACGAGCAGTACTTC. Its translation is CASSSRDRASYEQYF.

The genes are TRBV18 and TRBJ2-5, with TRBD2 matching 8 bases. Germline trimming cut 6 bases from V and 3 bases from J; bases unmatched to any gene: 9. In germline, CDR1 is KGHSH, CDR2 LQKENI. CDR3 length equals 15 residues. This CDR3 reads CASSRRAGDEETQYF. The DNA of the CDR3 is TGTGCCAGCTCCCGGCGAGCGGGAGATGAAGAGACCCAGTACTTC.

The CDR3 spells CSVPGTGWETQYF. The CDR3 region has the DNA TGCAGCGTTCCCGGGACAGGGTGGGAGACCCAGTACTTC. The J gene is TRBJ2-5, the V gene TRBV29-1; 9 bases agree with TRBD1. In germline, CDR1 is SQVTM, CDR2 ANQGSEA. The V and J ends lost 5 bases and 5 bases, in that order; junction bases with no gene match: 6. The CDR3 has 13 residues.

This chain links TRBV11-3 with TRBJ2-5; D is perhaps TRBD2 (5 bases). Germline V CDR1 and CDR2: SGHNT, YENEEA. The CDR3 is made up of 13 amino acids. Trimming left V 2 bases short and J 8 bases short, with 12 bases between. CDR3 bases: TGTGCCAGCAGCTTATTCGGGGAAACCACCCAGTACTTC. Protein product: CASSLFGETTQYF.

V and J are TRBV5-1 and TRBJ2-1; no reliable D call. Germline-derived CDR1 and CDR2 are SGHRS and YFSETQ. This CDR3 has 18 amino acids. Trimming removed 1 base at V and 2 bases at J, with 19 bases between. The CDR3 region has the DNA TGCGCCAGCAGCTTGAATTCGCTAGGCGGCCATGCCTACAATGAGCAGTTCTTC. This translates into CASSLNSLGGHAYNEQFF.

V is TRBV6-5 and J is TRBJ2-7; D is uncertain. This CDR3 contains 15 residues. The ends were cut back, 6 bases at V and 5 bases at J, with 20 bases in the middle. Per the germline V gene, CDR1 is MNHEY and CDR2 is SVGAGI. CDR3 in DNA: TGTGCCAGCAGCCACCCTGGTCTAGGGAACAACGAGCAGTACTTC. Translation: CASSHPGLGNNEQYF.

The V and J genes are TRBV11-2 and TRBJ1-6; D gene ambiguous. V lost 6 bases and J 2 bases, leaving 5 bases between the germline ends. CDR1 and CDR2 (germline): SGHAT, FQNNGV. CDR3 length: 13 amino acids. The CDR3 sequence is CASRLTYNSPLHF. CDR3 DNA: TGTGCCAGCAGACTAACCTATAATTCACCCCTCCACTTT.

The CDR3 loop reads CASSVGRGPGELFF. CDR3 in DNA: TGTGCCAGCAGTGTCGGCAGGGGGCCCGGGGAGCTGTTTTTT. The J gene is TRBJ2-2, the V gene TRBV2, with 8 positions matching TRBD1. V gave up 4 bases and J gave up 6 bases; unmatched junction bases: 4. CDR1 SNHLY and CDR2 FYNNEI come from the germline V gene. This CDR3 has 14 residues.

This chain links TRBV11-2 with TRBJ1-1; no firm D call. This CDR3 has 13 residues. V lost 1 base, J lost 5 bases, and 8 bases lay in between. The germline V gene has CDR1 SGHAT and CDR2 FQNNGV. This CDR3 is CASSLVRETEAFF. The CDR3 DNA follows: TGTGCCAGCAGCTTAGTACGGGAAACTGAAGCTTTCTTT.